The clone carrying this TCR beta chain showed up many times. Synthesis of cDNA was carried out by template-switch 5'RACE. The reaction used 10-nucleotide random UMIs. In TCRdb, the 5' RACE reads were re-called with MiXCR into one record per CDR3 protein. The sample has around 46,000 distinct CDR3 sequences; around 25% are singletons. CDR1 and CDR2 from the germline V gene are MDHEN and SYDVKM. V lost 1 base and J 5 bases, leaving 12 bases between the germline ends. CDR3 size: 15 residues. The sample is drawn from a study of neurological immune-mediated disorders. For the unsorted libraries, 2 million PBMCs stored at -80 C served as input.

This chain links TRBV28 with TRBJ2-1; unclear D gene. Sequenced input: PBMCs. The receptor was isolated from a woman aged 70-85 years in good health. Here the CDR3 DNA reads TGTGCCAGCAGTTTATTCCAGCGAGTAAACAATGAGCAGTTCTTC. This codes for CASSLFQRVNNEQFF.